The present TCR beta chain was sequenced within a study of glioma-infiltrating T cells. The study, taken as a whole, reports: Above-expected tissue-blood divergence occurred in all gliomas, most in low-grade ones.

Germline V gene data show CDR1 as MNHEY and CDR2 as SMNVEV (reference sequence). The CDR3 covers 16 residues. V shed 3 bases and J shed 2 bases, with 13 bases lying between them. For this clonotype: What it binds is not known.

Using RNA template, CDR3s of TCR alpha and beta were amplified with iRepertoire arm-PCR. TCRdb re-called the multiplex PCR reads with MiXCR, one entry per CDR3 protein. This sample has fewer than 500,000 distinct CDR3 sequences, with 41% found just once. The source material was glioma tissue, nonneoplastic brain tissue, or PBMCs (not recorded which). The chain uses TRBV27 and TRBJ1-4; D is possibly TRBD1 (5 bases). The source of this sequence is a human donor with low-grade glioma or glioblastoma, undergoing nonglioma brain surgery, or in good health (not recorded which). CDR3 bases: TGTGCCAGCAGTTTCCACGGCGGGGGGACTAATGAAAAACTGTTTTTT. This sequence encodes CASSFHGGGTNEKLFF. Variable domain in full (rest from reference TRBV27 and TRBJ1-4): EAQVTQNPRYLITVTGKKLTVTCSQNMNHEYMSWYRQDPGLGLRQIYYSMNVEVTDKGDVPEGYKVSRKEKRNFPLILESPSPNQTSLYFCASSFHGGGTNEKLFFGSGTQLSVL.